The clone carrying this TCR beta chain was detected only once. These data come from a study of cytomegalovirus exposure and HLA in healthy donors. Researchers ran the PCR with 60 Vbeta and 13 Jbeta primers. TCRdb keeps only in-frame clones here, not all; method: immunoSEQ multiplex PCR. This sample carries under 100,000 clones, 76% of them seen once, and the ten largest clones take 3%. Germline V gene data show CDR1 as SGHRS and CDR2 as YFSETQ. With 6 bases removed from V and 0 bases from J, the gap between germline ends came to 9 bases. This CDR3 comprises 13 residues. The chain is built from TRBV5-1 and TRBJ1-1; D is unclear. The receptor was isolated from a man between 35 and 55 years old in good health and CMV-seronegative. What was sequenced was PBMCs. This chain's CDR3 is CASMPVMNTEAFF. CDR3 sequence (DNA): TGCGCCAGCATGCCAGTCATGAACACTGAAGCTTTCTTT.